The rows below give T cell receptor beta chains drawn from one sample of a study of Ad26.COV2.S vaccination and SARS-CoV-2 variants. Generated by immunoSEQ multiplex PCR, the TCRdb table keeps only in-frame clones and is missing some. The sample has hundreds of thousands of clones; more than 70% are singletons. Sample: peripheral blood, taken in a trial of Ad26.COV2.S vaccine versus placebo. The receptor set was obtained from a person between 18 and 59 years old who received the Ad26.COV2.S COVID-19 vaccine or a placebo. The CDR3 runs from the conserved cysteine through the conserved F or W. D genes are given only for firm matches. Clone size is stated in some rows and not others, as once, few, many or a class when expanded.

CDR3aa: CAWTSGFSAWQYF; CDR3nt: TGTGCCTGGACCAGCGGTTTTTCTGCATGGCAGTACTTC; v_gene: TRBV30; j_gene: TRBJ2-7; abundance: NA; d_gene: NA
CDR3aa: CATSWPGTAYEQYF; CDR3nt: TGTGCCACCAGCTGGCCCGGGACAGCATACGAGCAGTACTTC; v_gene: TRBV15; j_gene: TRBJ2-7; abundance: NA; d_gene: TRBD1
CDR3aa: CASSPREVSLADANEQFF; CDR3nt: TGTGCCAGTAGTCCGCGGGAGGTATCCCTAGCGGACGCCAATGAGCAGTTCTTC; v_gene: TRBV19; j_gene: TRBJ2-1; abundance: NA; d_gene: TRBD2
CDR3aa: CASSQDLLAGGPGEQFF; CDR3nt: TGCGCCAGCAGCCAAGATCTACTAGCGGGGGGACCAGGTGAGCAGTTCTTC; v_gene: TRBV4-3; j_gene: TRBJ2-1; abundance: NA; d_gene: TRBD2
CDR3aa: CASSQDPAGGPAGELFF; CDR3nt: TGCGCCAGCAGCCAAGATCCGGCGGGGGGGCCTGCCGGGGAGCTGTTTTTT; v_gene: TRBV4-3; j_gene: TRBJ2-2; abundance: NA; d_gene: TRBD2
CDR3aa: CASSWRVGQPQHF; CDR3nt: TGTGCCAGCAGTTGGAGGGTGGGTCAGCCCCAGCATTTT; v_gene: TRBV27; j_gene: TRBJ1-5; abundance: NA; d_gene: NA
CDR3aa: CATRDGSMNTEAFF; CDR3nt: TGTGCCACCAGGGACGGCAGTATGAACACTGAAGCTTTCTTT; v_gene: TRBV24-1; j_gene: TRBJ1-1; abundance: NA; d_gene: NA
CDR3aa: CASTDTGDYGYTF; CDR3nt: TGTGCCAGTACCGACACAGGGGACTATGGCTACACCTTC; v_gene: TRBV19; j_gene: TRBJ1-2; abundance: NA; d_gene: TRBD1
CDR3aa: CSASPRGANTEAFF; CDR3nt: TGCAGTGCTAGTCCCAGGGGGGCAAACACTGAAGCTTTCTTT; v_gene: TRBV20-1; j_gene: TRBJ1-1; abundance: NA; d_gene: TRBD1
CDR3aa: CASSHRHRGGEVADTQYF; CDR3nt: TGCGCCAGCAGCCATCGCCATAGAGGGGGCGAAGTAGCAGATACGCAGTATTTT; v_gene: TRBV4-3; j_gene: TRBJ2-3; abundance: NA; d_gene: TRBD1
CDR3aa: CASSLGSSPGADTQYF; CDR3nt: TGTGCCAGCAGCTTGGGGTCGTCCCCTGGGGCAGATACGCAGTATTTT; v_gene: TRBV5-8; j_gene: TRBJ2-3; abundance: NA; d_gene: NA
CDR3aa: CASSLGQQNQPQHF; CDR3nt: TGTGCCAGCTCCCTCGGACAGCAAAATCAGCCCCAGCATTTT; v_gene: TRBV18; j_gene: TRBJ1-5; abundance: NA; d_gene: NA
CDR3aa: CASGDPPADTQYF; CDR3nt: TGTGCCAGCGGGGACCCGCCCGCAGATACGCAGTATTTT; v_gene: TRBV7-2; j_gene: TRBJ2-3; abundance: NA; d_gene: NA
CDR3aa: CASSRLLTVSYEQYF; CDR3nt: TGTGCCAGCAGTCGTCTGCTAACGGTGTCCTACGAGCAGTACTTC; v_gene: TRBV6-2/TRBV6-3; j_gene: TRBJ2-7; abundance: NA; d_gene: NA
CDR3aa: CASSESLAPGTQYF; CDR3nt: TGCGCCAGCAGTGAGTCGTTGGCCCCAGGGACCCAGTACTTC; v_gene: TRBV10-1; j_gene: TRBJ2-5; abundance: NA; d_gene: NA
CDR3aa: CAISDDGRASETQYF; CDR3nt: TGTGCCATCAGTGATGACGGGAGGGCCTCAGAGACCCAGTACTTC; v_gene: TRBV10-3; j_gene: TRBJ2-5; abundance: NA; d_gene: TRBD2
CDR3aa: CASSQGQTSGGEDTQYF; CDR3nt: TGCGCCAGCAGCCAAGGCCAGACTAGCGGGGGGGAGGATACGCAGTATTTT; v_gene: TRBV4-3; j_gene: TRBJ2-3; abundance: NA; d_gene: TRBD2
CDR3aa: CASSSGTGGTGGYTF; CDR3nt: TGTGCCAGCAGTTCCGGGACAGGGGGTACGGGGGGCTACACCTTC; v_gene: TRBV6-5; j_gene: TRBJ1-2; abundance: NA; d_gene: TRBD1
CDR3aa: CATSDSRGGETQYF; CDR3nt: TGTGCCACCAGTGATTCGAGGGGAGGAGAGACCCAGTACTTC; v_gene: TRBV24-1; j_gene: TRBJ2-5; abundance: NA; d_gene: NA
CDR3aa: CATSVGPSDEQYF; CDR3nt: TGTGCCACCAGTGTAGGGCCATCTGACGAGCAGTACTTC; v_gene: TRBV24-1; j_gene: TRBJ2-7; abundance: once; d_gene: NA
CDR3aa: CASSLSRGYGYTF; CDR3nt: TGTGCCAGCAGCTTATCGAGGGGATATGGCTACACCTTC; v_gene: TRBV7-2; j_gene: TRBJ1-2; abundance: NA; d_gene: NA
CDR3aa: CATSGQGTDTQYF; CDR3nt: TGTGCCACCAGTGGTCAAGGCACAGATACGCAGTATTTT; v_gene: TRBV24-1; j_gene: TRBJ2-3; abundance: once; d_gene: NA